This is a list of T cell receptor beta chains from one sample in a study of blood T cells in healthy people across ages. TCRdb re-analysed the 5' RACE reads in MiXCR, keeping a single row per CDR3 protein. The sample shows approximately 1,100,000 distinct CDR3 sequences, 45% of them seen only once. The sequenced material came from blood. The receptors come from a woman aged 55 to 70 in good health. The CDR3 runs from the conserved cysteine through the conserved F or W. Fields, in order: D gene, J gene, V gene, clone size, CDR3 protein, CDR3 DNA. D genes are given only for firm matches. Clone sizes are given selectively: once, few, many, or a class where the clone is expanded.

d_gene: -; j_gene: TRBJ1-5; v_gene: TRBV27; abundance: -; CDR3aa: CASRDARNQPQHF; CDR3nt: TGTGCCAGCAGGGACGCCCGAAATCAGCCCCAGCATTTT
d_gene: -; j_gene: TRBJ1-4; v_gene: TRBV12-3/TRBV12-4; abundance: few; CDR3aa: CASNTGFNEKLFF; CDR3nt: TGTGCCAGCAACACAGGGTTTAATGAAAAACTGTTTTTT
d_gene: -; j_gene: TRBJ2-7; v_gene: TRBV18; abundance: -; CDR3aa: CASSTQTGNEQYF; CDR3nt: TGTGCCAGCTCAACTCAAACCGGGAACGAGCAGTACTTC
d_gene: TRBD1; j_gene: TRBJ1-5; v_gene: TRBV7-8; abundance: few; CDR3aa: CASSSVDRADQPQHF; CDR3nt: TGTGCCAGCAGCTCCGTGGACAGGGCCGATCAGCCCCAGCATTTT
d_gene: -; j_gene: TRBJ2-2; v_gene: TRBV7-9; abundance: -; CDR3aa: CASSLVIGTGELFF; CDR3nt: TGTGCCAGCAGCTTAGTTATCGGCACCGGGGAGCTGTTTTTT
d_gene: -; j_gene: TRBJ2-5; v_gene: TRBV29-1; abundance: -; CDR3aa: CSVERQETQYF; CDR3nt: TGCAGCGTTGAACGTCAAGAGACCCAGTACTTC
d_gene: TRBD2; j_gene: TRBJ2-7; v_gene: TRBV5-1; abundance: -; CDR3aa: CASSFLPSGRRVTYEQYF; CDR3nt: TGCGCCAGCAGCTTTCTGCCCAGCGGGAGAAGAGTCACCTACGAGCAGTACTTC
d_gene: TRBD1; j_gene: TRBJ1-6; v_gene: TRBV6-1; abundance: -; CDR3aa: CASRERDSNSPLHF; CDR3nt: TGTGCCAGCCGTGAACGGGACAGTAATTCACCCCTCCACTTT
d_gene: -; j_gene: TRBJ1-2; v_gene: TRBV7-9; abundance: -; CDR3aa: CASSFREAAMVGGYTF; CDR3nt: TGTGCCAGCAGTTTCAGGGAGGCCGCGATGGTAGGTGGCTACACCTTC
d_gene: -; j_gene: TRBJ2-1; v_gene: TRBV12-3/TRBV12-4; abundance: few; CDR3aa: CASVRGPLSEQFF; CDR3nt: TGTGCCAGCGTCCGGGGCCCTCTTTCCGAGCAGTTCTTC
d_gene: TRBD2; j_gene: TRBJ2-7; v_gene: TRBV5-1; abundance: -; CDR3aa: CASSAGRGYEQYF; CDR3nt: TGCGCCAGCAGCGCCGGGAGGGGCTACGAGCAGTACTTC
d_gene: -; j_gene: TRBJ1-2; v_gene: TRBV6-5; abundance: -; CDR3aa: CASSTGYWGGYTF; CDR3nt: TGTGCCAGCAGTACAGGGTATTGGGGAGGCTACACCTTC